This TCR beta chain was documented in a study of T cell responses to AZD1222 COVID-19 vaccine. As concerns this clone: Its antigen is unidentified.

Study-level findings and limits: Seropositive at baseline were only a handful of AZD1222 recipients. No day 14 peak samples; only post-peak repertoires were characterized.

The CDR3 has 14 residues. Germline V gene data show CDR1 as GTSNPN and CDR2 as SVGIG (reference sequence). V dropped 0 bases and J dropped 8 bases, with 11 bases sitting between them. The method was immunoSEQ multiplex PCR; TCRdb's version includes in-frame clones alone and lacks a portion of them. The data hold 65,000 to 100,000 clones, with about nine tenths observed a single time. Samples with a second dose at about 4 or about 12 weeks were pooled together. The sequence was collected from an adult who received the AZD1222 COVID-19 vaccine. The chain carries TRBV30 and TRBJ1-6; the D is unclear. This sample comprised peripheral blood, obtained 28 days after the second AZD1222 dose. The CDR3 protein is CAWSVPGLDSPLHF. CDR3 in DNA: TGTGCCTGGAGTGTACCCGGACTTGATTCACCCCTCCACTTT. Full variable domain (rest looked up from reference TRBV30 and TRBJ1-6): SQTIHQWPATLVQPVGSPLSLECTVEGTSNPNLYWYRQAAGRGLQLLFYSVGIGQISSEVPQNLSASRPQDRQFILSSKKLLLSDSGFYLCAWSVPGLDSPLHFGNGTRLTVT.